These T cell receptor beta chains were read from a single sample in a study of blood T cell repertoires in COVID-19. Profiled with immunoSEQ multiplex PCR; TCRdb holds only in-frame clones, not every one. This sample has 200,000 to 250,000 clones; roughly 80% occur once, and the top ten carry less than 7.5%. Specimen: peripheral blood. The source of these receptors is a woman aged 45 to 65 with acute or convalescent COVID-19. The conserved cysteine and the conserved F or W are not part of the CDR3 here. Only part of the rows carry a size: once, few, many, or a class if the clone is expanded.

>13|NA|TRBV11-2
ASRPGQGALETQY
>12|NA|TRBV29-1
SVEFLAGGETQY
>10|NA|TRBV29-1
SAGTPGNEQF
>16|NA|TRBV5-1
ASSLGLADLLSTDTQY
>14|NA|TRBV4-1
ASSTQLAGLTDTQY
>14|NA|TRBV4-1
ASSQELAGGVYEQY
>10|NA|TRBV2
ASTKNREQQY
>14|NA|TRBV5-1
ASSLGDRGSNQPQH
>13|NA|TRBV19
ASSIPRQGQGELF
>12|NA|TRBV6-5
ASSSGQGNSPLH
>12|NA|TRBV19
ASSKRQGTHEQY
>12|NA|TRBV25-1
ASSDLSGANVLT
>14|NA|TRBV7-2
ASSNRLAGGQDTQY
>13|NA|TRBV7-3
ASSFRGFRTDTQY
>12|NA|TRBV6-4
ASSAELRTGELF
>15|NA|TRBV5-6
ASSLGGHHSGANVLT
>12|NA|TRBV28
ASSPWTDNSPLH
>10|NA|TRBV12-3/TRBV12-4
ASTDSSYEQY
>14|NA|TRBV5-4
ASSVTGGARNEKLF
>17|NA|TRBV4-2
ASSRRTSGGVGATGELF
>14|NA|TRBV27
ASSIGGLAGTDTQY
>9|few|TRBV10-1
ASSEGTGQY
>11|NA|TRBV25-1
ASMGGYAYEQY
>12|NA|TRBV12-5
ASGLIPAGTSQY
>12|NA|TRBV18
ASSSTDTSGELF
>12|few|TRBV15
ATSPLRGTDTQY
>14|NA|TRBV5-1
ASSSGGPPSYNEQF
>13|NA|TRBV5-8
ASSFGSSGTDTQY
>14|NA|TRBV19
ASSRRGVSNTGELF
>15|NA|TRBV4-3
ASSQEGPGGQYNEQF
>13|NA|TRBV19
ASSIMGQGNYGYT
>14|NA|TRBV19
ASSGRRTSGSLEQY
>11|NA|TRBV4-1
ASRGLGSYEQY
>14|NA|TRBV15
ATSKATSGLTYEQY
>13|once|TRBV7-7
ASSETGGAYNEQF
>10|NA|TRBV5-6
ASSLALSPLH
>11|NA|TRBV4-1
ASSHQTGYEQY
>11|NA|TRBV30
AWSADRGYGYT
>12|NA|TRBV14
ASSLIDRYNEQF
>10|NA|TRBV9
ASSVQGGEQY
>14|NA|TRBV9
ASSPWGGRGDGELF
>11|NA|TRBV28
ASIQDINQPQH
>14|NA|TRBV7-8
ASSPITSLGTGELF
>19|NA|TRBV9
ASSVSPGLAGVVGLYDEQF
>13|NA|TRBV5-1
ASSLGTSGISEQY
>11|NA|TRBV11-2
ASSLVLPYEQY
>12|NA|TRBV10-3
ASREGSMNSPLH
>12|NA|TRBV18
ASSPGNIGTEAF
>13|NA|TRBV6-5
ASIPSGGAGNEQF
>16|NA|TRBV4-1
ASSRGILAGGPRETQY
>12|NA|TRBV2
ASSERGRLYEQY